The T cell receptor (beta chain) described here comes from a study of shared clonotypes between healthy human individuals. The wider study: Each donor's CD8 memory used one plate, CD8 naive two, each CD4 subset three.

The table came from immunoSEQ multiplex PCR; TCRdb's copy has only in-frame clones and leaves some out. The sample holds around 2,000,000 clones, 85% to 95% seen once. Terminally differentiated effector memory CD45RA+ cells were left out of the naive CD8 fraction, which was CD45RO-negative and positively selected for CCR7. Trimming took 2 bases from V and 9 from J, leaving 16 bases between them. Per germline, CDR1 SEHNR and CDR2 FQNEAQ (reference sequence). The CDR3 is 14 amino acids. This clone was recorded only once. Sequencing input: naive CD8+ T cells from PBMCs. The clonotype originates from a man between 18 and 29 years old in good health. Some clones in this sample may be carry-over from other donors' samples. The rearrangement uses TRBV7-9 and TRBJ1-1; the D is unclear. The CDR3 DNA is TGTGCCAGCAGCTTACAAGAGCTCATTAGGCAAGCTTTCTTT. Residues: CASSLQELIRQAFF.